The TCR beta chain under discussion was sequenced for a study of cytomegalovirus exposure and HLA in healthy donors. Amplification used 60 Vbeta primers and 13 Jbeta primers. Only in-frame clones appear in the TCRdb table, and some are missing; sequencing was by immunoSEQ multiplex PCR. The sample contains 200,000 or so clones, about 81% of which appear only once. Germline CDR1 reads MNHEY; CDR2 reads SMNVEV (reference sequence). This CDR3 has 17 residues. V lost 1 base and J lost 7; bases outside the gene matches: 8. The sequence came from a woman in her forties or fifties in good health and CMV-seropositive. The sample was PBMCs. The V and J genes are TRBV27 and TRBJ1-4; 11 nucleotides match TRBD1. The CDR3 spells CASSLLNPGTGGEKLFF. The CDR3 DNA is TGTGCCAGCAGTTTATTAAACCCCGGGACAGGGGGTGAAAAACTGTTTTTT.